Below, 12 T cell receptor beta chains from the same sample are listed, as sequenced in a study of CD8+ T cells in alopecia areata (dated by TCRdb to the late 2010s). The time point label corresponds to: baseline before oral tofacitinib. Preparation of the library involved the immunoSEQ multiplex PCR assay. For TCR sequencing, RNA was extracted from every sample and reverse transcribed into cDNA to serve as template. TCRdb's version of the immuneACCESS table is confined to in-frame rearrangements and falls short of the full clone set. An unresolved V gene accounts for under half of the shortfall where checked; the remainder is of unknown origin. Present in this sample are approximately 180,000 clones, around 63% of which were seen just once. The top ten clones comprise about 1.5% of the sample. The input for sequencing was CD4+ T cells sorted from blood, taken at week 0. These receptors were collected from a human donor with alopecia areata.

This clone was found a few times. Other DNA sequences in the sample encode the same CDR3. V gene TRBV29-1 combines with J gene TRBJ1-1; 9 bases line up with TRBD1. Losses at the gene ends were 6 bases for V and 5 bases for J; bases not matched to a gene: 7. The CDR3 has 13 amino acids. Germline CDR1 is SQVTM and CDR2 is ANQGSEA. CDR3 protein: CSVGGQGSTEAFF. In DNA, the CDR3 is TGCAGCGTGGGGGGACAGGGATCGACTGAAGCTTTCTTT.

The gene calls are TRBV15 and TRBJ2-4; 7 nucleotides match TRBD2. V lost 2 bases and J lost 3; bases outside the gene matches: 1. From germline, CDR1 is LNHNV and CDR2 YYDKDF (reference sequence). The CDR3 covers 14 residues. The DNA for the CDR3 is TGTGCCACCAGCAGATGGGAGGGCAAAAACATTCAGTACTTC. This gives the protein CATSRWEGKNIQYF.

CDR3 residues: CASSYTARAEETQYF. The CDR3 nucleotides are TGTGCCAGCAGTTACACCGCCAGGGCCGAAGAGACCCAGTACTTC. The chain joins TRBV6-5 to TRBJ2-5; the D gene is possibly TRBD1 (5 bases). Trimming stripped 2 bases from V and 3 bases from J, with 13 bases between. The germline gives CDR1 MNHEY, CDR2 SVGAGI. CDR3 length equals 15 residues.

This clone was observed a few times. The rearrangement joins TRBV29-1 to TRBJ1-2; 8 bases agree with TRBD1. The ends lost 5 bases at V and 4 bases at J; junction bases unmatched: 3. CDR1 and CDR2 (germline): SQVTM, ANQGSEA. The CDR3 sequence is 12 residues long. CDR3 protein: CSVPTGGYGYTF. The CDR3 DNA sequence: TGCAGCGTTCCTACAGGGGGCTATGGCTACACCTTC.

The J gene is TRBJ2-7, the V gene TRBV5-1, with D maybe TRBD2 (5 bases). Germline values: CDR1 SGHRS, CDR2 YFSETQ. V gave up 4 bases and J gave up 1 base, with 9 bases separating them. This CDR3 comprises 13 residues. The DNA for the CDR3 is TGCGCCAGCAGCCGGGATAATTCCTACGAGCAGTACTTC. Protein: CASSRDNSYEQYF.

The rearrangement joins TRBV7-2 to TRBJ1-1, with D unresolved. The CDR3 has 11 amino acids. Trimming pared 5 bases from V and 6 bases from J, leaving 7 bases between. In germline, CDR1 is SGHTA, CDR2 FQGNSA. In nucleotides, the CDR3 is TGTGCCAGCAGCCTGAAGGCTGAAGCTTTCTTT. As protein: CASSLKAEAFF.

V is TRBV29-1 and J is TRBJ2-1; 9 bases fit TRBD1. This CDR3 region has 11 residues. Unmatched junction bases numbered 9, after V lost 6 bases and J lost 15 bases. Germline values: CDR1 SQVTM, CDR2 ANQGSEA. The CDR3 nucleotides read TGCAGCGTGGATCGGACAGGGGAATGGTTCTTC. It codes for CSVDRTGEWFF.

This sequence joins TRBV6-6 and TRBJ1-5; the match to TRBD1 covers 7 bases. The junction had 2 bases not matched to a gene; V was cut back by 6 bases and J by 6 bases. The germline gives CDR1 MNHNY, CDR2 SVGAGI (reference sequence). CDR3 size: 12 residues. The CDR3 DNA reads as TGTGCCAGCAGCGACAGGGCTCAGCCCCAGCATTTT. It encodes CASSDRAQPQHF.

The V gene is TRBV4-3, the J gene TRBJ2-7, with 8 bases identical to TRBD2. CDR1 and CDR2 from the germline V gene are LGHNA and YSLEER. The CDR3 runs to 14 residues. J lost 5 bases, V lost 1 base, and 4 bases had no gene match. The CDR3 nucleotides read TGCGCCAGCAGCCAAGGAGCGGGGGTGAACGAGCAGTACTTC. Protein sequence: CASSQGAGVNEQYF.

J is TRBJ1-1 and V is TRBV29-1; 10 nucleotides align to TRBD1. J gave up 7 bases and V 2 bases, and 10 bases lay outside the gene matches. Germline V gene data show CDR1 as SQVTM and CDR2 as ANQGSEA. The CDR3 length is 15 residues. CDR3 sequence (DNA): TGCAGCGTTGAACGTGCGGACAGGGGGGTTCTTGAAGCTTTCTTT. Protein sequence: CSVERADRGVLEAFF.

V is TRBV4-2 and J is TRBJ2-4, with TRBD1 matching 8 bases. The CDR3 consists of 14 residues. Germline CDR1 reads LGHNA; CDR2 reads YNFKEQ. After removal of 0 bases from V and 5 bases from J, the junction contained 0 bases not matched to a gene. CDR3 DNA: TGTGCCAGCAGCCAAGAGGACAGGGAAAACATTCAGTACTTC. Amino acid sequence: CASSQEDRENIQYF.

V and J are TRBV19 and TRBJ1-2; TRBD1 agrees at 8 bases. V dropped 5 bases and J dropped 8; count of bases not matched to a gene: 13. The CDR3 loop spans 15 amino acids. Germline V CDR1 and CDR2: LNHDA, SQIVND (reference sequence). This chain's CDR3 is CASSPGQGRGQGYTF. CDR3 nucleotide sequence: TGTGCCAGTAGTCCTGGACAGGGTAGAGGGCAAGGCTACACCTTC.